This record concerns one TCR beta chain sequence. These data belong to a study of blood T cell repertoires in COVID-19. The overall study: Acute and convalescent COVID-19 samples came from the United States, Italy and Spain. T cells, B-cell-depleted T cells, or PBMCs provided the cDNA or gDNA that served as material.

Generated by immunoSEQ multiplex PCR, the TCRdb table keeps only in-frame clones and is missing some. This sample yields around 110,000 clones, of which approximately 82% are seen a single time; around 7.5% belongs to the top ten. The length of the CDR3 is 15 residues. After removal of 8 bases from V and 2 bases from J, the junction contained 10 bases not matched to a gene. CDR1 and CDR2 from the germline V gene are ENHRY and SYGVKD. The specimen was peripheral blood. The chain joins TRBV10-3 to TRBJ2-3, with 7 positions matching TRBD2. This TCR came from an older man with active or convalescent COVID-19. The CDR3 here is CAIGGPGLTTDTQYF. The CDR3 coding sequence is TGTGCCATCGGGGGTCCGGGACTAACCACAGATACGCAGTATTTT.